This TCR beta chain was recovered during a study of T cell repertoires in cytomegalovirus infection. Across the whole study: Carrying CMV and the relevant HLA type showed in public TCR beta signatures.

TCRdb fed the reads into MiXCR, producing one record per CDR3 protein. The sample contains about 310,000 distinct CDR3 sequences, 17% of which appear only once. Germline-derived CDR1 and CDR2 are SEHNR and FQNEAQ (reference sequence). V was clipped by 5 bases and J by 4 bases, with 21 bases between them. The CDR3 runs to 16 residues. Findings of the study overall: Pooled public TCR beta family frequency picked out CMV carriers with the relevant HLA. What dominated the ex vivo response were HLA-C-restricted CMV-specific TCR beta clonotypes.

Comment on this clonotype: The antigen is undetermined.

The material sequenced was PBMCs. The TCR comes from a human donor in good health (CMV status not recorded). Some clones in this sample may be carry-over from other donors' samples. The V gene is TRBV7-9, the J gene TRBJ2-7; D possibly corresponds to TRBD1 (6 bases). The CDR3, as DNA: TGTGCCAGCAGCCCAGACCTGGGACACTGGGGATACGAGCAGTACTTC. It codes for CASSPDLGHWGYEQYF.